The source of this T cell receptor beta chain is a study of blood T cell repertoires in COVID-19. Study context: COVID-19 samples, acute and convalescent, were from the United States, Italy and Spain. From T cells, B-cell-depleted T cells, or PBMCs came the material, which was cDNA or gDNA.

Per the original data handling: Amplifying reference gene primers gave estimates of nucleated cell counts. Clones were read by immunoSEQ multiplex PCR, and TCRdb kept only the in-frame ones, dropping some. The V and J calls and clone size come from that table; D and trimming were worked out from the DNA. Here the sample spans over 65,000 clones, roughly 90% being singletons. The CDR3 runs 14 residues. Germline values: CDR1 SNHLY, CDR2 FYNNEI. V shed 6 bases and J shed 8 bases, with 19 bases lying between them. This rearrangement joins TRBV2 to TRBJ1-2; D might be TRBD1 (5 bases). This sequence originates from a man aged 50 to 59 with active COVID-19. Sequenced input: peripheral blood. CDR3 in amino acids: CASSLSGTDGGYTF. The CDR3 nucleotides are TGTGCCAGCAGCTTGTCCGGGACTGACGGCGGCTACACCTTC. The variable domain in full, with the rest retrieved from reference TRBV2 and TRBJ1-2, is EPEVTQTPSHQVTQMGQEVILRCVPISNHLYFYWYRQILGQKVEFLVSFYNNEISEKSEIFDDQFSVERPDGSNFTLKIRSTKLEDSAMYFCASSLSGTDGGYTFGSGTRLTVV.